This TCR beta chain stems from a study of neoadjuvant anti-PD-1 for oral cavity cancer. Worth noting for this clone: Its antigen is as yet unknown.

Study-level results: Treg/Th17 ratio rose with pretreatment blood and fell with post-treatment tumor TCRbeta clonality. Larger post-treatment preexisting tumor clones tracked with greater tumor shrinkage.

Sequenced by immunoSEQ multiplex PCR; TCRdb stores in-frame clones only, minus some. The sample shows over 6,500 clones, over 45% of them seen only once. The CDR3 consists of 17 residues. V shed 1 base, J shed 5 bases, and the junction held 12 bases outside the gene matches. CDR1 is SGHNT and CDR2 is YENEEA in the germline V gene. This chain connects TRBV11-3 to TRBJ2-7, with 9 nucleotides matching TRBD2. The sequences come from tumor tissue, collected before nivolumab (anti-PD-1) treatment. The clonotype originates from a person between 40 and 85 years old with oral cavity squamous cell carcinoma. CDR3: CASSLGSSAGGSDEQYF. The CDR3 DNA follows: TGTGCCAGCAGCTTAGGATCGAGCGCGGGAGGGAGCGACGAGCAGTACTTC.